This passage covers 17 T cell receptor beta chains from one sample sequenced in a study of T cells in Graves' hyperthyroidism and ophthalmopathy. RNA transcripts yielded amplified TCR beta CDR3 regions. HTBI primers were employed in a first-round RT-PCR of the TCR CDR3. TCRdb reanalysed the multiplex PCR reads using MiXCR and keeps one entry per CDR3 protein. The sample includes about 260,000 distinct CDR3 sequences, roughly 15% of them seen just once. Material for sequencing was blood. The receptors come from a woman younger than 30 with Graves' ophthalmopathy.

This clonotype was detected ten times or more. This sequence joins TRBV2 and TRBJ2-1; D gene uncertain. This CDR3 is 12 amino acids long. Trimming removed 5 bases from V and 8 bases from J, with 10 bases in between. In germline, CDR1 is SNHLY, CDR2 FYNNEI. CDR3 amino acids: CASSYPVDEQFF. Written as DNA, the CDR3 is TGTGCCAGCAGTTACCCGGTAGATGAGCAGTTCTTC.

Ten or more counts support this clonotype. The genes are TRBV3-1 and TRBJ1-2; D unresolved. The V gene's germline CDR1 is LGHDT and CDR2 YNNKEL (reference sequence). V lost 8 bases, J lost 5 bases, and 12 bases lay in between. The CDR3 runs to 12 residues. The CDR3 reads CASSSAIYGYTF. In DNA form, the CDR3 reads TGTGCCAGCTCCTCGGCTATATATGGCTACACCTTC. Looking up the rest from reference TRBV3-1 and TRBJ1-2 gives the full variable domain: DTAVSQTPKYLVTQMGNDKSIKCEQNLGHDTMYWYKQDSKKFLKIMFSYNNKELIINETVPNRFSPKSPDKAHLNLHINSLELGDSAVYFCASSSAIYGYTFGSGTRLTVV.

A word on this clonotype: This clone may be a read error of a much larger clone one base away. V usage is TRBV19 and J usage is TRBJ2-5; D call uncertain. CDR1 and CDR2 (germline): LNHDA, SQIVND (reference sequence). The CDR3 length is 13 residues. V was clipped by 3 bases and J by 7 bases, with 12 bases between them. CDR3 sequence (DNA): TGTGCCAGTAGTATCGGGCCAAGAGGGACCCAGTACTTC. It encodes CASSIGPRGTQYF.

The genes are TRBV5-6 and TRBJ1-1, with 9 positions matching TRBD1. Germline V lookup: CDR1 SGHDT, CDR2 YYEEEE. The CDR3 contains 15 residues. V shed 5 bases, J shed 5 bases, and the junction held 10 bases outside the gene matches. CDR3 DNA sequence: TGTGCCAGCAGTTCCGGGACAGGGAGGGGTACTGAAGCTTTCTTT. Encoded protein: CASSSGTGRGTEAFF.

This clonotype was recorded many times. The genes are TRBV7-8 and TRBJ2-3, with 7 bases that match TRBD2. CDR1 is SGHVS, CDR2 FQNEAQ, per germline. The V gene end was trimmed by 6 bases and the J gene end by 3 bases; junction bases not matched to a gene: 9. CDR3 size: 15 residues. The CDR3 bases are TGTGCCAGCAGGTGGGGGGGGAGCGCGACAGATACGCAGTATTTT. Its protein product is CASRWGGSATDTQYF.

This clonotype has at least ten counts. The rearrangement uses TRBV7-2 and TRBJ2-7, with a weak D call TRBD1 (6 bases). Germline-derived CDR1 and CDR2 are SGHTA and FQGNSA. The CDR3 is 16 amino acids. V lost 2 bases and J 0 bases, leaving 14 bases between the germline ends. The CDR3 protein is CASSLSGRGSSYEQYF. The CDR3 bases are TGTGCCAGCAGCTTATCCGGCAGGGGAAGCTCCTACGAGCAGTACTTC. Filled out from reference TRBV7-2 and TRBJ2-7, the complete variable domain reads GAGVSQSPSNKVTEKGKDVELRCDPISGHTALYWYRQSLGQGLEFLIYFQGNSAPDKSGLPSDRFSAERTGGSVSTLTIQRTQQEDSAVYLCASSLSGRGSSYEQYFGPGTRLTVT.

This clonotype has at least ten counts. The rearrangement joins TRBV20-1 to TRBJ2-7; 9 bases agree with TRBD2. The CDR3 length is 14 residues. V lost 4 bases to trimming and J lost 2 bases; unmatched junction nucleotides: 6. In germline, CDR1 is DFQATT, CDR2 SNEGSKA (reference sequence). In DNA form, the CDR3 reads TGCAGTGCTAAAATAGCGGGAGCCCCCTACGAGCAGTACTTC. Protein product: CSAKIAGAPYEQYF.

Many counts were recorded for this clonotype. This chain uses TRBV4-2 with TRBJ1-5, with 8 bases matching TRBD1. The germline V gene has CDR1 LGHNA and CDR2 YNFKEQ. The CDR3 has 21 residues. The V segment lost 0 bases and the J segment 0 bases; nucleotides outside the gene matches: 16. The CDR3 DNA sequence: TGTGCCAGCAGCCAAGAGCTGGGACAGGTAGCGGGCGTTTATAGCAATCAGCCCCAGCATTTT. The encoded protein is CASSQELGQVAGVYSNQPQHF.

There are a few counts of this clonotype. The chain uses TRBV28 and TRBJ2-7; TRBD2 agrees at 12 bases. The CDR3 is made up of 16 amino acids. V dropped 5 bases and J dropped 5; count of bases not matched to a gene: 10. From germline, CDR1 is MDHEN and CDR2 SYDVKM. DNA of the CDR3: TGTGCCAGCAGTCCTAGCGGGAGGGCCATATTCGACGAGCAGTACTTC. Translating gives CASSPSGRAIFDEQYF.

This clonotype has a count of ten or more. This chain joins TRBV5-8 and TRBJ2-7; TRBD2 matches at 8 bases. Unmatched junction bases numbered 14, after V lost 4 bases and J lost 5 bases. CDR1 and CDR2 from the germline V gene are SGHTS and YDEGEE. CDR3 length: 16 amino acids. CDR3 residues: CASSPEGGRGGHEQYF. CDR3 coding DNA: TGTGCCAGCAGCCCAGAGGGAGGCCGGGGGGGCCACGAGCAGTACTTC.

In this sample, this clonotype turned up many times. The chain joins TRBV3-1 to TRBJ1-1, with D maybe TRBD1 (6 bases). Germline CDR1 LGHDT, CDR2 YNNKEL (reference sequence). Trimming left V 6 bases short and J 1 base short, with 9 bases between. CDR3 length equals 13 residues. CDR3 sequence (DNA): TGTGCCAGCAGATACAGGGAGAACACTGAAGCTTTCTTT. Amino acids: CASRYRENTEAFF.

There are a few counts of this clonotype. With a much larger clone just one base away, this may be a read error. V gene TRBV5-6 combines with J gene TRBJ2-1; D is possibly TRBD1 (5 bases). Germline V gene lookup returns CDR1 SGHDT and CDR2 YYEEEE. The CDR3 runs 13 residues. CDR3 in amino acids: CASSLTRANGQFF. CDR3 coding DNA: TGTGCCAGCAGCTTGACCAGGGCCAATGGGCAGTTCTTC.

In this sample, this clonotype turned up many times. The chain uses TRBV7-3 and TRBJ2-2; 7 nucleotides agree with TRBD1. The V gene end was trimmed by 3 bases and the J gene end by 7 bases; junction bases not matched to a gene: 8. The length of the CDR3 is 15 residues. Germline CDR1 is SGHTA and CDR2 is FQGTGA. CDR3 nucleotide sequence: TGTGCCAGCAGCTTCCTCGGACAGGATGACGGGGAGCTGTTTTTT. Its translation: CASSFLGQDDGELFF.

This clonotype was observed many times. The chain couples TRBV2 to TRBJ1-1; 9 bases fit TRBD1. The V segment lost 5 bases and the J segment 4 bases; nucleotides outside the gene matches: 5. CDR3 size: 14 residues. Germline CDR1 SNHLY, CDR2 FYNNEI. CDR3 nucleotides: TGTGCCAGCAGTACGGGACAGGGCGGCACTGAAGCTTTCTTT. Amino acid sequence: CASSTGQGGTEAFF.

In this sample, this clonotype turned up many times. The chain is built from TRBV27 and TRBJ2-1, with 8 bases matching TRBD2. With V trimmed by 6 bases and J by 2 bases, 9 bases remained unmatched. This CDR3 comprises 16 residues. Per germline, CDR1 MNHEY and CDR2 SMNVEV (reference sequence). The CDR3 coding sequence is TGTGCCAGCAGGCCTTACGGACTAGCCCCCTACAATGAGCAGTTCTTC. As protein: CASRPYGLAPYNEQFF.

This clonotype was seen repeatedly, ten times or more. The rearrangement joins TRBV20-1 to TRBJ1-6, with 7 bases matching TRBD1. The V gene's germline CDR1 is DFQATT and CDR2 SNEGSKA (reference sequence). This CDR3 region has 14 residues. The V and J ends lost 2 bases and 10 bases, in that order; junction bases with no gene match: 8. The CDR3 nucleotides read TGCAGTGCTAGAACGACAGGGCGCGGGTCACCCCTCCACTTT. It translates to CSARTTGRGSPLHF.

In this sample, this clonotype turned up many times. The rearrangement links TRBV30 to TRBJ2-7; perhaps TRBD2 as D (5 bases). This CDR3 contains 14 residues. Germline CDR1 GTSNPN, CDR2 SVGIG (reference sequence). Between the trimmed V and J ends, which lost 2 bases and 0 bases, there was a span of 11 bases. The CDR3 loop is CAWSRRAGSYEQYF. For the CDR3, the DNA is TGTGCCTGGAGTCGCCGGGCGGGCTCCTACGAGCAGTACTTC.